This T cell receptor beta chain was retrieved from a study of persistence of HIV-infected CD4 T cells. Study-wide context: Suppressive ART had lasted a median of roughly eight years.

The immunoSEQ assay was version 4, run in survey mode. This table comes from immunoSEQ multiplex PCR, and its TCRdb copy is limited to in-frame clones, with some not included. The table records about 45,000 clones, around 89% of them present only once. Anti-CD3/anti-CD28 beads served as a nonspecific positive control stimulus. Responding CD4+ T cells were sorted by upregulation of both CD40 ligand and CD69. Germline V gene data show CDR1 as MRHNA and CDR2 as SNTAGT. This CDR3 has 13 amino acids. V was clipped by 3 bases and J by 7 bases, with 12 bases between them. As to this clone: Its antigen is not known.

Study-level findings and limits: Proviral oligoclonality tracked with TCR oligoclonality within the same sorted cells. Antigen-responding cells were enriched for degenerate expanded CDR3beta sequences.

This sample comprised CD4+ T cells sorted from PBMCs after roughly 18-hour stimulation, obtained from a patient who received antiretroviral therapy. The chain employs TRBV6-4 and TRBJ1-2; D not certain. The source of this sequence is an adult woman with HIV who was CMV-seropositive. The CDR3 protein is CASSESGWRGYTF. CDR3 sequence (DNA): TGTGCCAGCAGTGAATCGGGGTGGCGTGGCTACACCTTC.